What follows describes a single T cell receptor beta chain. This entry comes from a study of shared clonotypes between healthy human individuals. Whole-study context: Donors were two women and a few men aged 18 to 49.

This CDR3 has 13 amino acids. Per germline, CDR1 SNHLY and CDR2 FYNNEI. The V end lost 7 bases, the J end lost 1 base, and 10 bases lay between the germline ends. Sorted subsets were amplified in replicate PCRs using around 200 ng DNA, around 30,000 T cell genomes. Produced via immunoSEQ multiplex PCR; TCRdb's table is partial and in-frame only. This table holds roughly 1,500,000 clones, about 98.5% found once. This clonotype originated in a man between 25 and 39 years old in good health. The gene calls are TRBV2 and TRBJ1-1, with no clear D. Sequenced material: naive CD4+ T cells sorted from blood. Subset: CD45RA+ positively selected. This chain's CDR3 is CASKGSPNTEAFF. CDR3 coding DNA: TGTGCCAGCAAAGGCAGTCCGAACACTGAAGCTTTCTTT. The full variable domain, in which reference TRBV2 and TRBJ1-1 provide the parts outside the CDR3, is EPEVTQTPSHQVTQMGQEVILRCVPISNHLYFYWYRQILGQKVEFLVSFYNNEISEKSEIFDDQFSVERPDGSNFTLKIRSTKLEDSAMYFCASKGSPNTEAFFGQGTRLTVV.